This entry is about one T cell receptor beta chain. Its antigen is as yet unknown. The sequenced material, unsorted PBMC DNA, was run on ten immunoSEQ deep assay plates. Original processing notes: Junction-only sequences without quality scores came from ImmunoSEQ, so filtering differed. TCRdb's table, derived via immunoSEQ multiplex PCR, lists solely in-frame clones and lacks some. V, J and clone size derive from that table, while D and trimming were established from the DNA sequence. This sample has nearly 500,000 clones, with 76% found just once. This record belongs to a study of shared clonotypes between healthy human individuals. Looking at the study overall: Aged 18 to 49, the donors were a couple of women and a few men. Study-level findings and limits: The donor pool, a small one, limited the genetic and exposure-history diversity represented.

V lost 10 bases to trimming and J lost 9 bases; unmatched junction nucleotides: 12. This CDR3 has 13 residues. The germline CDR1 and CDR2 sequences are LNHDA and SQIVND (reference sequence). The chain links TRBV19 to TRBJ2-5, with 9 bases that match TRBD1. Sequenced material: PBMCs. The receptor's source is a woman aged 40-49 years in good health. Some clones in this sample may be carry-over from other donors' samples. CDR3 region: CATAGQGVGAQYF. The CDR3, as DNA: TGTGCCACCGCGGGACAGGGTGTAGGGGCCCAGTACTTC.